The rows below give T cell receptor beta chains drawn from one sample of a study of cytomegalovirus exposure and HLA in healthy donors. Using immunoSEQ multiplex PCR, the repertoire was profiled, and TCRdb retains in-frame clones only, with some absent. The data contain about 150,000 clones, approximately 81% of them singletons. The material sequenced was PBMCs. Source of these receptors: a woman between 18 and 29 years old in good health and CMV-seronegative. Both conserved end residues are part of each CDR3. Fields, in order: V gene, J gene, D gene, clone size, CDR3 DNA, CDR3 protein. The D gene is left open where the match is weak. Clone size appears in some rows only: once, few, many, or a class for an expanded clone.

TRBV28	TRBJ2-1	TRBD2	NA	TGTGCCAGCACCCCAAGTGGTAGCGGGAGCTACAATGAGCAGTTCTTC	CASTPSGSGSYNEQFF
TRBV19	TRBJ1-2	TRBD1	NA	TGTGCCAGTAGTACGTCGAGCAGGGGGCTTGGCTACACCTTC	CASSTSSRGLGYTF
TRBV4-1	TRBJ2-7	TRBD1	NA	TGCGCCAGCAGCCAGTGGACAGGGGACGAGCAGTACTTC	CASSQWTGDEQYF
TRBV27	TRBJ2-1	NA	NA	TGTGCCAGCAGTTTATCTCCCAGCGCCTACTACAATGAGCAGTTCTTC	CASSLSPSAYYNEQFF
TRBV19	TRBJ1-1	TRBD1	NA	TGTGCCAGTAGTGAGACAGGGGCGGAACACACTGAAGCTTTCTTT	CASSETGAEHTEAFF
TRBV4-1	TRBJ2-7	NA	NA	TGCGCCAGCAGCCAAGTTCAACAGCCCCTCTACGAGCAGTACTTC	CASSQVQQPLYEQYF
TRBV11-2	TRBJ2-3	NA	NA	TGTGCCAGCAGCTTAGGTGCCATAGGTGGGGGGATCACAGATACGCAGTATTTT	CASSLGAIGGGITDTQYF
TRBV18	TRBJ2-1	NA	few	TGTGCCAGCTCACCACCGGGCGGGCATGAGCAGTTCTTC	CASSPPGGHEQFF
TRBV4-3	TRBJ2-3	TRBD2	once	TGCGCCAGCAGCCAAGATTGTATTCGGGGGGAGGGGCCAGATACGCAGTATTTT	CASSQDCIRGEGPDTQYF
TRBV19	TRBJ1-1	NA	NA	TGTGCCAGTACTCCCGTGGGAGGGGCGAGGAATGAAGCTTTCTTT	CASTPVGGARNEAFF
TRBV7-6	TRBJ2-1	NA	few	TGTGCCAGCAGCTTAGTGGGGGGGCTGTCCTACAATGAGCAGTTCTTC	CASSLVGGLSYNEQFF
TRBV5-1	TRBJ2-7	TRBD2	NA	TGCGCCAGCAGCTTGGAGCCGGGAGGGCCCGAAACCTACGAGCAGTACTTC	CASSLEPGGPETYEQYF
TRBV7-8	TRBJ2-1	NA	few	TGTGCCAGCAGCTTAGGGACTACCCGCTACAATGAGCAGTTCTTC	CASSLGTTRYNEQFF
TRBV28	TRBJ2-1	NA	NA	TGTGCCAGCACCAATCCCCCTACTGAGCAGTTCTTC	CASTNPPTEQFF
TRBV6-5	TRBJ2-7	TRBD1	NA	TGTGCCAGCAGTTACTTCGGGGCCCCTCAGGGGGACGAGCAGTACTTC	CASSYFGAPQGDEQYF
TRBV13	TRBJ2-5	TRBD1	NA	TGTGCCAGCAGCTTGAGGGGACAGAACCAAGAGACCCAGTACTTC	CASSLRGQNQETQYF
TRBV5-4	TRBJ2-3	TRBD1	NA	TGTGCCAGCAGCGGACAGGGTACAGATACGCAGTATTTT	CASSGQGTDTQYF
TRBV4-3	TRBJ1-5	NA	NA	TGCGCCAGCAGCCACCTCAGGACAGTTAGCAATCAGCCCCAGCATTTT	CASSHLRTVSNQPQHF
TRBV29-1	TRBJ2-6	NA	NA	TGCAGCGTTCCGAGCTCTGGGGCCAACGTCCTGACTTTC	CSVPSSGANVLTF
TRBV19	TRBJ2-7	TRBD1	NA	TGTGCCAGTAGTATAGCCGGGACAGGTACGACCTACGAGCAGTACTTC	CASSIAGTGTTYEQYF
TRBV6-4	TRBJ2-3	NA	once	TGTGCCAGCAGTGTCGAAGCGGCGGGCATGCAGTATTTT	CASSVEAAGMQYF
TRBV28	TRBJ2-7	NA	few	TGTGCCAGCAAGTCCCCTGGCAGAAGCTCCTACGAGCAGTACTTC	CASKSPGRSSYEQYF
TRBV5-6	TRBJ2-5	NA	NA	TGTGCCAGCAGCTCCGGGGAGACCCAGTACTTC	CASSSGETQYF
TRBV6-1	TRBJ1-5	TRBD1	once	TGTGCCAGCAGTTCAGGGGGAATCAATCAGCCCCAGCATTTT	CASSSGGINQPQHF
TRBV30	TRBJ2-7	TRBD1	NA	TGTGCCTGGAGCGAAGACAGGGGAAACGAGCAGTACTTC	CAWSEDRGNEQYF
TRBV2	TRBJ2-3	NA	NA	TGTGCCAGCAGTGGAGACCCGGGTGCGCAGTATTTT	CASSGDPGAQYF
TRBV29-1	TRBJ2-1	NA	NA	TGCAGCGTTGAAGATCTCACAGGGGAGGCCTACAATGAGCAGTTCTTC	CSVEDLTGEAYNEQFF
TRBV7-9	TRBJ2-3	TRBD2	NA	TGTGCCAGCAGCTTCGGCTCTAGCGGTCCCTTTGATACGCAGTATTTT	CASSFGSSGPFDTQYF
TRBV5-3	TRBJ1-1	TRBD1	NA	TGTGCCAGAAGCTTGGGGACAGGGAACACTGAAGCTTTCTTT	CARSLGTGNTEAFF
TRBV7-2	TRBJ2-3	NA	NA	TGTGCCAGCAGCTTAAACGGAGCGGAAGATACGCAGTATTTT	CASSLNGAEDTQYF
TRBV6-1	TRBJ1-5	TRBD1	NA	TGTGCCAGCAGACCTACAGGGGGCCGCAATCAGCCCCAGCATTTT	CASRPTGGRNQPQHF
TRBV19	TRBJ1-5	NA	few	TGTGCCAGTAGTATAGGGGGTAGGGGGGGCGCGTTGCATCAGCCCCAGCATTTT	CASSIGGRGGALHQPQHF
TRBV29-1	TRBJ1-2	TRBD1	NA	TGCAGCGTGCCCACAGGGGGTTGGATTAACTATGGCTACACCTTC	CSVPTGGWINYGYTF